This T cell receptor (beta chain) was documented in a study of blood T cell repertoires in COVID-19. For the study at large: The United States, Italy and Spain supplied acute and convalescent COVID-19 samples. In each case, the material was cDNA or gDNA derived from T cells, B-cell-depleted T cells, or PBMCs.

This CDR3 comprises 13 residues. Trimming took 6 bases from V and 2 from J, leaving 8 bases between them. The study drew participants aged roughly 18 to 95 years from some 25 US areas. The protocol was immunoSEQ multiplex PCR, while the TCRdb copy is restricted to in-frame clones and leaves out a portion. The data show about 400,000 clones, approximately 89% seen once. The TCR sequence derives from a man in his forties in a cohort exposed to, infected with or recovered from COVID-19 (not recorded which). The chain recombines TRBV12-3 or TRBV12-4 with TRBJ2-1; D gene uncertain. Sequences were obtained from PBMCs or T cells enriched from blood (not recorded which). DNA of the CDR3: TGTGCCAGCAGGGGCAGAACCTACAATGAGCAGTTCTTC. Translation gives CASRGRTYNEQFF.